This T cell receptor beta chain derives from a study of T cells in women clearing cervical HPV infection. Study-wide context: Blood came at first lesion visit for cases, post-clearance for controls.

The method was immunoSEQ multiplex PCR; TCRdb's version includes in-frame clones alone and lacks a portion of them. Its clone listing holds about 22,000 clones. The receptor was derived from a woman aged 18 to 75 with a cervical HPV16 infection that either progressed to CIN3+ or cleared (not recorded which). The sequencing input was blood buffy coat.

The CDR3 DNA, read in part, is TGCAGTGCTAGAGGCCCAGTAAGTTCACCC. The encoded protein is CSARGPVSSP. The full CDR3 protein is CSARGPVSSPLHF. V usage is TRBV20-1 and J usage is TRBJ1-6; the D is unclear. The read finishes 3 residues shy of the CDR3 end, and the germline J gene is used to complete it. V was clipped by 1 base and J by 9 bases, with 10 bases between them. This CDR3 region has 13 residues. The germline CDR1 and CDR2 sequences are DFQATT and SNEGSKA (reference sequence).